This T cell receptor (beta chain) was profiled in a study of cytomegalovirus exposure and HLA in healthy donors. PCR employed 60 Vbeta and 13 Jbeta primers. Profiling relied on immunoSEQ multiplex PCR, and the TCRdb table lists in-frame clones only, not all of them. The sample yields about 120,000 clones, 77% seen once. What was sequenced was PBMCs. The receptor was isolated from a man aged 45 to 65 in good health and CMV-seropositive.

DNA of the CDR3: TGTGCCAGCTCACCGGACAGGGGCTCCTACGAGCAGTACTTC. Translating it yields CASSPDRGSYEQYF. This chain links TRBV18 with TRBJ2-7; 9 nucleotides match TRBD1. J lost 0 bases, V lost 3 bases, and 0 bases had no gene match. Germline CDR1 reads KGHSH; CDR2 reads LQKENI. The CDR3 is made up of 14 amino acids.